These 32 T cell receptor beta chains originate from one sample sequenced in a study of technical replicates of blood from a few donors. Measured with immunoSEQ multiplex PCR; TCRdb has only the in-frame clones, and not every one. The table has some 74,000 clones, around nine tenths seen once. The sequenced sample consisted of T cells isolated from PBMCs. These receptors all stem from a human donor in good health.

The gene calls are TRBV7-3 and TRBJ1-1, with a tentative D call TRBD1 (5 bases). Per the germline V gene, CDR1 is SGHTA and CDR2 is FQGTGA. V was trimmed by 7 bases and J by 0 bases, leaving 24 bases between them. The CDR3 is made up of 18 amino acids. CDR3 residues: CASIPGSLVGALNTEAFF. CDR3 sequence (DNA): TGTGCCAGCATCCCAGGGTCATTGGTAGGGGCCCTGAACACTGAAGCTTTCTTT. The full variable domain, in which reference TRBV7-3 and TRBJ1-1 provide the parts outside the CDR3, is GAGVSQTPSNKVTEKGKYVELRCDPISGHTALYWYRQSLGQGPEFLIYFQGTGAADDSGLPNDRFFAVRPEGSVSTLKIQRTERGDSAVYLCASIPGSLVGALNTEAFFGQGTRLTVV.

CDR3: CASSQGRGQEFYSNQPQHF. The CDR3 nucleotides read TGCGCCAGCAGCCAAGGAAGGGGACAGGAGTTTTATAGCAATCAGCCCCAGCATTTT. The rearrangement uses TRBV4-1 and TRBJ1-5; 8 nucleotides agree with TRBD1. This CDR3 comprises 19 residues. CDR1 and CDR2 from the germline V gene are MGHRA and YSYEKL. V gave up 1 base and J gave up 0 bases; unmatched junction bases: 11.

The gene calls are TRBV4-1 and TRBJ1-5; D may be TRBD1 (5 bases). This CDR3 contains 15 residues. Germline-derived CDR1 and CDR2 are MGHRA and YSYEKL. The V end lost 1 base, the J end lost 3 bases, and 10 bases lay between the germline ends. CDR3 nucleotides: TGCGCCAGCAGCCAAGTCCAGGGAATCAATCAGCCCCAGCATTTT. Translated, it gives CASSQVQGINQPQHF.

The chain joins TRBV6-5 to TRBJ2-5; unclear D gene. Trimming shortened V by 0 bases and J by 0 bases, and 8 bases separated the two germline ends. In germline, CDR1 is MNHEY, CDR2 SVGAGI. This CDR3 contains 15 residues. In nucleotides, the CDR3 is TGTGCCAGCAGTTACTCGATGGCTGACCAAGAGACCCAGTACTTC. Its protein is CASSYSMADQETQYF.

The chain is built from TRBV10-3 and TRBJ1-1; 10 bases are a match to TRBD1. This CDR3 has 15 residues. V was pared by 3 bases and J by 1 base, with 2 bases of the junction left unmatched. Per the germline V gene, CDR1 is ENHRY and CDR2 is SYGVKD. The CDR3 DNA reads TGTGCCATCAGTGAACGACAGGGGGCGAACACTGAAGCTTTCTTT. Amino acids: CAISERQGANTEAFF.

The chain joins TRBV28 to TRBJ2-4; 8 bases fit TRBD1. V lost 3 bases, J lost 9 bases, and 4 bases stayed unmatched. The CDR3 covers 13 residues. The germline gives CDR1 MDHEN, CDR2 SYDVKM. CDR3 loop: CASSFQGAIIQYF. The CDR3 DNA reads TGTGCCAGCAGTTTCCAGGGGGCAATCATTCAGTACTTC.

The chain combines TRBV5-6 with TRBJ2-3; D is ambiguous. CDR3 length: 16 amino acids. The V and J ends lost 4 bases and 2 bases respectively, with 17 bases between them. CDR1 is SGHDT and CDR2 is YYEEEE in the germline V gene. The DNA of the CDR3 is TGTGCCAGCAGCGCTTACCCCAACATTTCCACAGATACGCAGTATTTT. This encodes CASSAYPNISTDTQYF.

The rearrangement links TRBV5-1 to TRBJ1-2; TRBD1 aligns across 7 bases. In germline, CDR1 is SGHRS, CDR2 YFSETQ. J gave up 5 bases and V 0 bases, and 1 base lay outside the gene matches. There are 13 residues in the CDR3. DNA for the CDR3: TGCGCCAGCAGCTTGGCAGGGGGGTATGGCTACACCTTC. This codes for CASSLAGGYGYTF.

The chain joins TRBV7-9 to TRBJ1-1, with a weak D call TRBD1 (6 bases). The CDR3 is made up of 15 amino acids. Germline CDR1 SEHNR, CDR2 FQNEAQ (reference sequence). V dropped 3 bases and J dropped 8 bases, with 19 bases sitting between them. The CDR3 here is CASSFDSLTGTEAFF. The CDR3 coding sequence is TGTGCCAGCAGCTTCGATTCTCTGACCGGGACAGAAGCTTTCTTT.

The chain employs TRBV4-3 and TRBJ1-4, with TRBD1 matching over 9 bases. The J segment lost 7 bases and the V segment lost 1 base, leaving 7 bases of the junction unmatched. CDR1 LGHNA and CDR2 YSLEER come from the germline V gene. The CDR3 sequence is 16 residues long. CDR3 nucleotide sequence: TGCGCCAGCAGCCAAGGACAGGGGGAAGGGGGTGAAAAACTGTTTTTT. It yields the protein CASSQGQGEGGEKLFF.

This sequence joins TRBV7-8 and TRBJ2-7, with D perhaps matching TRBD2 (5 bases). This CDR3 comprises 13 residues. Germline V gene sequence: CDR1 SGHVS, CDR2 FQNEAQ. Trimming took 4 bases from V and 2 from J, leaving 9 bases between them. Written as DNA, the CDR3 is TGTGCCAGCAGCTCTGGGAGAGCCTACGAGCAGTACTTC. It yields the protein CASSSGRAYEQYF. Looking up the rest from reference TRBV7-8 and TRBJ2-7 gives the full variable domain: GAGVSQSPRYKVAKRGQDVALRCDPISGHVSLFWYQQALGQGPEFLTYFQNEAQLDKSGLPSDRFFAERPEGSVSTLKIQRTQQEDSAVYLCASSSGRAYEQYFGPGTRLTVT.

The chain combines TRBV4-2 with TRBJ2-3; 10 bases are shared with TRBD2. The V segment lost 0 bases and the J segment 3 bases; nucleotides outside the gene matches: 9. Per germline, CDR1 LGHNA and CDR2 YNFKEQ. There are 18 residues in the CDR3. The CDR3 reads CASSQDRTSGIITDTQYF. CDR3 DNA sequence: TGTGCCAGCAGCCAAGATCGAACTAGCGGGATTATAACAGATACGCAGTATTTT.

The gene calls are TRBV7-2 and TRBJ1-1; a possible D gene is TRBD1 (5 bases). This CDR3 has 11 residues. Germline values: CDR1 SGHTA, CDR2 FQGNSA. V was shortened by 4 bases and J by 10 bases, with 10 bases between the two germline ends. In DNA form, the CDR3 reads TGTGCCAGCAGCTACGGCGGGGGAGCTTTCTTT. Protein product: CASSYGGGAFF.

V gene TRBV4-1 combines with J gene TRBJ2-7; 9 positions match TRBD2. Germline V lookup: CDR1 MGHRA, CDR2 YSYEKL. This CDR3 is built from 14 residues. V lost 5 bases to trimming and J lost 2 bases; unmatched junction nucleotides: 4. The CDR3 protein is CASSEREAAYEQYF. CDR3 DNA: TGCGCCAGCAGCGAGCGGGAGGCGGCCTACGAGCAGTACTTC.

The V gene is TRBV7-6, the J gene TRBJ1-5, with TRBD1 matching 8 bases. Germline V CDR1 and CDR2: SGHVS, FNYEAQ. The CDR3 runs to 17 residues. V lost 2 bases to trimming and J lost 5 bases; unmatched junction nucleotides: 11. The CDR3 sequence: CASSLNPGQGVDQPQHF. CDR3 nucleotides: TGTGCCAGCAGCTTAAACCCCGGACAGGGAGTGGATCAGCCCCAGCATTTT.

V is TRBV5-8 and J is TRBJ2-5; 9 bases line up with TRBD1. The V gene's germline CDR1 is SGHTS and CDR2 YDEGEE. The CDR3 covers 13 residues. V gave up 6 bases and J gave up 5 bases; unmatched junction bases: 5. Written as DNA, the CDR3 is TGTGCCAGCATATTCGACAGGGGGGAGACCCAGTACTTC. Translated, it gives CASIFDRGETQYF.

The chain combines TRBV13 with TRBJ2-1; maybe TRBD1 (5 bases). This CDR3 spans 14 amino acids. Germline values: CDR1 PRHDT, CDR2 FYEKMQ (reference sequence). Trimming pared 0 bases from V and 9 bases from J, leaving 12 bases between. Here the CDR3 reads CASSLGKSGREQFF. The CDR3 DNA reads TGTGCCAGCAGCTTAGGCAAATCAGGGCGTGAGCAGTTCTTC.

The chain joins TRBV2 to TRBJ2-7, with a possible D match to TRBD1 (6 bases). The V and J ends lost 6 bases and 11 bases respectively, with 14 bases between them. The CDR3 is 11 residues long. Germline V lookup: CDR1 SNHLY, CDR2 FYNNEI. CDR3 region: CASSTTGKEYF. The CDR3 DNA reads as TGTGCCAGCAGCACGACAGGAAAGGAGTACTTC.

This chain links TRBV7-9 with TRBJ2-1; 7 bases align to TRBD1. The CDR3 length is 14 residues. The germline V gene has CDR1 SEHNR and CDR2 FQNEAQ (reference sequence). Unmatched junction bases numbered 6, after V lost 1 base and J lost 9 bases. CDR3 nucleotides: TGTGCCAGCAGCTTAGTTGGGACAGCGATTGAGCAGTTCTTC. It specifies CASSLVGTAIEQFF. The complete variable domain, with remaining parts taken from reference TRBV7-9 and TRBJ2-1, reads DTGVSQNPRHKITKRGQNVTFRCDPISEHNRLYWYRQTLGQGPEFLTYFQNEAQLEKSRLLSDRFSAERPKGSFSTLEIQRTEQGDSAMYLCASSLVGTAIEQFFGPGTRLTVL.

This clone appeared once. The chain combines TRBV28 with TRBJ1-1, with 7 nucleotides matching TRBD1. The CDR3 loop spans 16 amino acids. Germline values: CDR1 MDHEN, CDR2 SYDVKM. J gave up 1 base and V 5 bases, and 10 bases lay outside the gene matches. The chain's CDR3 is CASSPTVGGWNTEAFF. CDR3 bases: TGTGCCAGCAGTCCGACTGTAGGGGGCTGGAACACTGAAGCTTTCTTT.

The rearrangement links TRBV18 to TRBJ2-5, with D tentatively TRBD2 (6 bases). The CDR3 consists of 14 residues. Germline V gene data show CDR1 as KGHSH and CDR2 as LQKENI. V gave up 2 bases and J gave up 5 bases, with 12 bases separating them. CDR3 in DNA: TGTGCCAGCTCACCATTCGGACTAAGGGAGACCCAGTACTTC. This sequence encodes CASSPFGLRETQYF.

This clone was seen just once. This chain joins TRBV18 and TRBJ2-2; 14 positions agree with TRBD2. V trimming: 3 bases; J trimming: 4 bases; junction bases outside the gene matches: 19. The CDR3 contains 22 residues. The germline CDR1 and CDR2 sequences are KGHSH and LQKENI. The CDR3 is CASSPLQSGTSGRLKPTGELFF. The CDR3 DNA sequence: TGTGCCAGCTCACCTTTACAATCCGGGACTAGCGGGAGATTGAAGCCCACCGGGGAGCTGTTTTTT.

The chain links TRBV19 to TRBJ1-2; weak D call: TRBD1 (5 bases). Germline CDR1 LNHDA, CDR2 SQIVND (reference sequence). The CDR3 is 18 amino acids. Trimming removed 2 bases at V and 1 base at J, with 20 bases between. The CDR3 reads CASSISLRRGYLNYGYTF. The CDR3 bases are TGTGCCAGTAGTATAAGTCTTCGGAGGGGATATCTTAACTATGGCTACACCTTC.

The rearrangement joins TRBV28 to TRBJ1-3, with 8 bases fitting TRBD1. The CDR3 loop spans 15 amino acids. V lost 8 bases and J lost 1; bases outside the gene matches: 7. Germline-derived CDR1 and CDR2 are MDHEN and SYDVKM. DNA for the CDR3: TGTGCCAGCCGTTCACAGGGGGTATCTGGAAACACCATATATTTT. Translation gives CASRSQGVSGNTIYF.

This chain connects TRBV18 to TRBJ1-2, with 9 positions matching TRBD1. The CDR3 has 15 residues. Germline lookup yields CDR1 KGHSH and CDR2 LQKENI. After removal of 0 bases from V and 5 bases from J, the junction contained 4 bases not matched to a gene. The CDR3 here is CASSPPGQGIYGYTF. The CDR3 DNA sequence: TGTGCCAGCTCACCACCGGGACAGGGAATTTATGGCTACACCTTC.

This clone was counted a single time. The CDR3, as DNA: TGTGCCAGCAGCACATGGACAGAGCCTGAGCAGTTCTTC. Its protein is CASSTWTEPEQFF. The rearrangement uses TRBV9 and TRBJ2-1; tentatively, D is TRBD1 (6 bases). The CDR3 length is 13 residues. Per the germline V gene, CDR1 is SGDLS and CDR2 is YYNGEE. Trimming removed 4 bases from V and 9 bases from J, with 14 bases in between.

The V call is TRBV6-1, the J call TRBJ2-1, with 8 bases matching TRBD2. Germline V gene lookup returns CDR1 MNHNS and CDR2 SASEGT. V lost 7 bases and J lost 7; bases outside the gene matches: 9. The CDR3 sequence is 14 residues long. The CDR3 loop reads CASIFGTSLNEQFF. In DNA, the CDR3 is TGTGCCAGCATCTTCGGGACTAGTCTTAATGAGCAGTTCTTC.

The chain uses TRBV19 and TRBJ1-1, with a possible D match to TRBD1 (5 bases). From germline, CDR1 is LNHDA and CDR2 SQIVND (reference sequence). Trimming removed 3 bases at V and 2 bases at J, with 7 bases between. The CDR3 runs to 13 residues. In DNA, the CDR3 is TGTGCCAGTAGTATGACAGACAACACTGAAGCTTTCTTT. Translating it yields CASSMTDNTEAFF. Together with reference TRBV19 and TRBJ1-1, the CDR3 gives the full variable domain: DGGITQSPKYLFRKEGQNVTLSCEQNLNHDAMYWYRQDPGQGLRLIYYSQIVNDFQKGDIAEGYSVSREKKESFPLTVTSAQKNPTAFYLCASSMTDNTEAFFGQGTRLTVV.

The chain joins TRBV11-2 to TRBJ2-3; 8 bases match TRBD2. The CDR3 spans 15 residues. Trimming took 5 bases from V and 2 from J; bases not matched to a gene: 6. The V gene's germline CDR1 is SGHAT and CDR2 FQNNGV. The CDR3 here is CASSVIAGNTDTQYF. The CDR3 nucleotides read TGTGCCAGCAGCGTGATAGCGGGAAACACAGATACGCAGTATTTT.

The chain employs TRBV12-5 and TRBJ2-7; TRBD2 matches at 7 bases. The germline gives CDR1 LGHNT, CDR2 FRNRAP. This CDR3 contains 12 residues. V was pared by 7 bases and J by 4 bases, with 4 bases of the junction left unmatched. Here the CDR3 DNA reads TGTGCTAGTGCCCGGGAGGAGTACGAGCAGTACTTC. It is translated as CASAREEYEQYF.

The rearrangement joins TRBV27 to TRBJ2-1; TRBD2 matches 13 bases. Germline loops: CDR1 MNHEY, CDR2 SMNVEV (reference sequence). Trimming at V came to 5 bases and at J to 10 bases, leaving 5 bases not matched to a gene. The CDR3 length is 14 residues. The CDR3, as DNA: TGTGCCAGCAGTCTCGGACTAGCGGGAGTAGAGCAGTTCTTC. Its protein is CASSLGLAGVEQFF.

The genes are TRBV28 and TRBJ2-2; D is ambiguous. Germline V gives CDR1 MDHEN, CDR2 SYDVKM. This CDR3 is 13 amino acids long. V shed 4 bases and J shed 4 bases, with 7 bases lying between them. CDR3: CASSSPGTGELFF. In nucleotides, the CDR3 is TGTGCCAGCAGTTCCCCGGGCACCGGGGAGCTGTTTTTT.